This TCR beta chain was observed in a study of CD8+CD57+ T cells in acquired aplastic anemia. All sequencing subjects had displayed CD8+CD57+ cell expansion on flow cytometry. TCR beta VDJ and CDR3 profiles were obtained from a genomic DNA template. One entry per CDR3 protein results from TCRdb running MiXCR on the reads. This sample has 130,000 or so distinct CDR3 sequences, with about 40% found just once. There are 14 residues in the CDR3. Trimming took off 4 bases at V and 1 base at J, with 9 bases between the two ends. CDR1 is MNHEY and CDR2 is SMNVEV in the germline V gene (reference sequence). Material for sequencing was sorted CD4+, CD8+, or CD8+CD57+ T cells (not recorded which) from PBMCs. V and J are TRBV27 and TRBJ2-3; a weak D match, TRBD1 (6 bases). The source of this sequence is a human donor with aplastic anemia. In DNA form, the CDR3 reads TGTGCCAGCAGTTCCAGGACAGGCACAGATACGCAGTATTTT. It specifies CASSSRTGTDTQYF.